Listed below are T cell receptor beta chains from one sample, sequenced in a study of somatic mutations in cytotoxic T cells in rheumatoid arthritis. Assay used: immunoSEQ multiplex PCR; TCRdb lists only in-frame clones, some missing. The sample carries about 12,000 clones, 70% to 85% recorded once. Sample: CD8+ T cells sorted from blood. These receptors were obtained from a woman in her thirties or forties in good health. Each CDR3 is given with its conserved first and last residue. Fields, in order: J gene, V gene, clone size, D gene, CDR3 protein, CDR3 DNA. The D gene is left open where the match is weak. Only some rows state a clone size, as once, few, many or a class for expanded clones.

>TRBJ2-2|TRBV7-7|few|TRBD1
CASSLTGGGTGELFF
TGTGCCAGCAGCTTAACAGGGGGCGGGACCGGGGAGCTGTTTTTT
>TRBJ2-3|TRBV2|-|TRBD2
CASSERGSTDTQYF
TGTGCCAGCAGCGAGCGGGGGTCCACAGATACGCAGTATTTT
>TRBJ2-1|TRBV4-1|-|TRBD2
CASSHIAGDNEQFF
TGCGCCAGCAGCCATATAGCGGGGGACAATGAGCAGTTCTTC
>TRBJ1-2|TRBV6-5|-|-
CATKDRSYGYTF
TGTGCCACCAAGGACAGAAGCTATGGCTACACCTTC
>TRBJ2-5|TRBV11-2|-|-
CASSPWPERVQETQYF
TGTGCCAGCAGCCCCTGGCCCGAGAGGGTACAAGAGACCCAGTACTTC
>TRBJ1-2|TRBV6-4|-|-
CASLGGVGYTF
TGTGCCAGCTTAGGGGGGGTTGGCTACACCTTC
>TRBJ2-1|TRBV5-6|few|-
CASSLAALPGREQFF
TGTGCCAGCAGCTTGGCCGCGCTACCGGGCCGGGAGCAGTTCTTC
>TRBJ2-6|TRBV30|-|-
CACTRRVWLSGANVLTF
TGTGCCTGTACTAGGCGCGTATGGCTCTCTGGGGCCAACGTCCTGACTTTC
>TRBJ1-4|TRBV2|-|-
CASNDGTATNEKLFF
TGTGCCAGCAACGACGGAACTGCAACTAATGAAAAACTGTTTTTT
>TRBJ2-3|TRBV5-1|-|TRBD2
CASHGFERGGTDTQYF
TGCGCCAGCCACGGCTTTGAGCGGGGGGGCACAGATACGCAGTATTTT
>TRBJ2-1|TRBV6-1|once|TRBD1
CASSEAAGTGAYNEQFF
TGTGCCAGCAGTGAAGCTGCCGGGACAGGAGCCTACAATGAGCAGTTCTTC
>TRBJ1-1|TRBV27|-|TRBD1
CASSLTQQGANTEAFF
TGTGCCAGCAGTTTAACCCAGCAGGGGGCAAACACTGAAGCTTTCTTT
>TRBJ1-2|TRBV28|-|TRBD1
CASSQPGQGAFLYGYTF
TGTGCCAGCAGTCAACCGGGACAGGGGGCCTTTCTTTATGGCTACACCTTC
>TRBJ1-2|TRBV14|-|TRBD1
CASSQDGWGQPPHYTF
TGTGCCAGCAGCCAAGATGGATGGGGACAGCCTCCTCACTACACCTTC
>TRBJ1-6|TRBV4-2|-|-
CASSAGLLLHF
TGTGCCAGCAGTGCAGGGTTGCTCCTCCACTTT
>TRBJ2-3|TRBV6-5|-|-
CASSYTPSTDTQYF
TGTGCCAGCAGTTACACACCTAGCACAGATACGCAGTATTTT
>TRBJ2-3|TRBV7-9|-|TRBD2
CASSLSSSGTDTQYF
TGTGCCAGCAGCTTAAGTTCTAGCGGCACAGATACGCAATATTTT